The 27 T cell receptor beta chains below all came from one sample that was sequenced in a study of post-analysis software for immune sequencing data. Study-wide results and limits: Controls had lower frequencies than patients of about 5 TRBV segments, which included TRBV5-6, TRBV5-1 and TRBV20-1.

TCR beta cDNA libraries included unique molecular identifiers. TCRdb re-called the PCR reads with MiXCR, one entry per CDR3 protein. The repertoire holds hundreds of thousands of distinct CDR3 sequences, with around 40% as singletons. Their target antigens are unknown. The sequencing sample was made of blood. The receptors stem from a girl between 10 and 17 years old with multiple sclerosis.

The chain uses TRBV6-5 and TRBJ2-1; no clear D. Trimming took off 6 bases at V and 6 bases at J, with 12 bases between the two ends. The length of the CDR3 is 13 residues. The germline V gene has CDR1 MNHEY and CDR2 SVGAGI. The CDR3 reads CASRPPNTNEQFF. In nucleotides, the CDR3 is TGTGCCAGCAGGCCCCCGAATACCAATGAGCAGTTCTTC.

The V and J genes are TRBV6-6 and TRBJ2-1; D unresolved. V lost 4 bases, J lost 5 bases, and 9 bases lay in between. Germline V CDR1 and CDR2: MNHNY, SVGAGI (reference sequence). This CDR3 comprises 13 residues. For the CDR3, the DNA is TGTGCCAGCAGTTCGGTCGTTAACAATGAGCAGTTCTTC. As protein: CASSSVVNNEQFF.

The rearrangement uses TRBV20-1 and TRBJ2-7; D possibly corresponds to TRBD1 (5 bases). Per germline, CDR1 DFQATT and CDR2 SNEGSKA (reference sequence). Deletions cut 5 bases from V and 4 bases from J, with 12 bases between. This CDR3 contains 12 residues. CDR3 DNA: TGCAGTGCTGGCCCCTCAGGGTACGAGCAGTACTTC. It translates to CSAGPSGYEQYF.

This clonotype came up a few times. The chain carries TRBV7-9 and TRBJ1-6; D is ambiguous. The CDR3 loop spans 15 amino acids. Germline CDR1 SEHNR, CDR2 FQNEAQ (reference sequence). Trimming stripped 1 base from V and 9 bases from J, with 13 bases between. In DNA, the CDR3 is TGTGCCAGCAGCTTAGGGTTTCCCGAGGGTTCACCCCTCCACTTT. Translation gives CASSLGFPEGSPLHF.

Remarks on this clonotype: A read error may produce the germline difference seen at one junction end. This rearrangement joins TRBV9 to TRBJ2-1; TRBD2 agrees at 8 bases. This CDR3 contains 15 residues. CDR1 is SGDLS and CDR2 is YYNGEE in the germline V gene. The DNA for the CDR3 is TGCGCCAGCAGCGTAGAAGCGGGAGTCAACAATGAGCAGTTCTTC. Its translation is CASSVEAGVNNEQFF. Full variable domain (remainder filled in from reference TRBV9 and TRBJ2-1): DSGVTQTPKHLITATGQRVTLRCSPRSGDLSVYWYQQSLDQGLQFLIQYYNGEERAKGNILERFSAQQFPDLHSELNLSSLELGDSALYFCASSVEAGVNNEQFFGPGTRLTVL.

This chain joins TRBV28 and TRBJ2-5; the D gene could be TRBD1 or TRBD2 (5 bases each). From germline, CDR1 is MDHEN and CDR2 SYDVKM. Deletions cut 7 bases from V and 1 base from J, with 13 bases between. The CDR3 is 14 residues long. The CDR3 region is CASTIGTAQETQYF. The CDR3 DNA sequence: TGTGCCAGCACCATTGGGACGGCCCAAGAGACCCAGTACTTC.

Here the CDR3 reads CASSSIQGSNTEAFF. CDR3 DNA: TGCGCCAGCAGCTCCATACAGGGTTCGAACACTGAAGCTTTCTTT. This chain links TRBV5-1 with TRBJ1-1; maybe TRBD1 (6 bases). Germline lookup yields CDR1 SGHRS and CDR2 YFSETQ. The V end lost 3 bases, the J end lost 1 base, and 13 bases lay between the germline ends. This CDR3 contains 15 residues.

This chain joins TRBV7-2 and TRBJ1-5, with D hard to call. Germline V CDR1 and CDR2: SGHTA, FQGNSA. The CDR3 has 13 residues. Deletions cut 3 bases from V and 6 bases from J, with 9 bases between. CDR3 sequence reads: CASSLATGQPQHF. In nucleotides, the CDR3 is TGTGCCAGCAGCTTGGCCACTGGTCAGCCCCAGCATTTT.

This clonotype was recorded a few times. This CDR3 is CASSLGGTRHSGANVLTF. CDR3 nucleotides: TGTGCCAGCAGTTTAGGGGGGACCAGACACTCTGGGGCCAACGTCCTGACTTTC. V and J are TRBV12-3 or TRBV12-4 and TRBJ2-6; D may match TRBD1 or TRBD2 (5 bases each). V shed 1 base and J shed 0 bases, with 13 bases lying between them. The CDR3 has 18 amino acids.

There are a few counts of this clonotype. V is TRBV7-2 and J is TRBJ2-5; 9 bases match TRBD2. CDR3 length: 16 amino acids. Looked up from germline, CDR1 is SGHTA and CDR2 is FQGNSA. Unmatched junction bases numbered 18, after V lost 5 bases and J lost 11 bases. This CDR3 reads CASSILTTSGVDKQYF. The CDR3 DNA follows: TGTGCCAGCAGCATATTAACGACTAGCGGAGTCGACAAGCAGTACTTC.

V gene TRBV29-1 combines with J gene TRBJ1-4, with 7 bases matching TRBD1. Germline trimming cut 7 bases from V and 8 bases from J; bases unmatched to any gene: 7. Germline-derived CDR1 and CDR2 are SQVTM and ANQGSEA. This CDR3 has 12 amino acids. CDR3 in amino acids: CSATGRGEKLFF. The CDR3 DNA reads as TGCAGCGCGACAGGGCGGGGAGAAAAACTGTTTTTT.

This sequence joins TRBV6-2 or TRBV6-3 and TRBJ1-5; D is ambiguous. Per germline, CDR1 MNHEY and CDR2 SVGEGT. The CDR3 loop spans 17 amino acids. V was shortened by 5 bases and J by 3 bases, with 20 bases between the two germline ends. Here the CDR3 DNA reads TGTGCCAGCAGTCAGACGGGTCCAACGGGAAACAATCAGCCCCAGCATTTT. This gives the protein CASSQTGPTGNNQPQHF.

There are a few counts of this clonotype. V gene TRBV3-1 combines with J gene TRBJ2-5; D is possibly TRBD2 (6 bases). The CDR3 covers 15 residues. The germline CDR1 and CDR2 sequences are LGHDT and YNNKEL (reference sequence). The V end lost 2 bases, the J end lost 1 base, and 11 bases lay between the germline ends. The CDR3 DNA sequence: TGTGCCAGCAGCCAATCGGGACTCGCCCAAGAGACCCAGTACTTC. This translates into CASSQSGLAQETQYF.

J is TRBJ2-4 and V is TRBV12-3 or TRBV12-4; TRBD1 aligns across 8 bases. CDR3 length: 15 amino acids. Trimming at V came to 6 bases and at J to 6 bases, leaving 10 bases not matched to a gene. The CDR3 coding sequence is TGTGCCAGCAGAGACCGTCGGACAGGGCGAAACATTCAGTACTTC. Translating gives CASRDRRTGRNIQYF.

The chain combines TRBV9 with TRBJ2-1, with TRBD1 matching over 10 bases. This CDR3 region has 15 residues. Germline V gene lookup returns CDR1 SGDLS and CDR2 YYNGEE. Unmatched junction bases numbered 1, after V lost 0 bases and J lost 4 bases. The CDR3 region is CASSVAGQGYNEQFF. For the CDR3, the DNA is TGTGCCAGCAGCGTAGCGGGACAGGGGTACAATGAGCAGTTCTTC.

The rearrangement joins TRBV28 to TRBJ1-1; D is ambiguous. This CDR3 has 15 residues. Germline CDR1 reads MDHEN; CDR2 reads SYDVKM. Deletions cut 1 base from V and 0 bases from J, with 9 bases between. The CDR3 spells CASSLSQTLNTEAFF. CDR3 sequence (DNA): TGTGCCAGCAGTTTATCCCAGACCTTGAACACTGAAGCTTTCTTT.

At least ten counts were recorded for this clonotype. The chain uses TRBV29-1 and TRBJ2-5; TRBD1 aligns across 8 bases. This CDR3 is built from 12 residues. V dropped 8 bases and J dropped 3; count of bases not matched to a gene: 5. From germline, CDR1 is SQVTM and CDR2 ANQGSEA. CDR3 in amino acids: CSTRGLEETQYF. The CDR3 DNA sequence: TGCAGCACCAGGGGGCTAGAAGAGACCCAGTACTTC. Combining the CDR3 with reference TRBV29-1 and TRBJ2-5 gives the whole variable domain SAVISQKPSRDICQRGTSLTIQCQVDSQVTMMFWYRQQPGQSLTLIATANQGSEATYESGFVIDKFPISRPNLTFSTLTVSNMSPEDSSIYLCSTRGLEETQYFGPGTRLLVL.

Only a few counts were recorded for this clonotype. The J gene is TRBJ2-3, the V gene TRBV12-3 or TRBV12-4, with D possibly TRBD1 on 5 matching bases. The CDR3 is 14 residues long. Trimming removed 1 base at V and 6 bases at J, with 11 bases between. The CDR3 DNA reads as TGTGCCAGCAGTTTAGGACAGCCCCATGATACGCAGTATTTT. Translation gives CASSLGQPHDTQYF.

J is TRBJ2-7 and V is TRBV7-2, with D perhaps matching TRBD2 (5 bases). The CDR3 is made up of 14 amino acids. The germline V gene has CDR1 SGHTA and CDR2 FQGNSA. Trimming shortened V by 7 bases and J by 2 bases, and 15 bases separated the two germline ends. The CDR3, as DNA: TGTGCCAGCACCAAACTGCCCGGGACCTACGAGCAGTACTTC. Translated, it gives CASTKLPGTYEQYF. Variable domain in full (rest from reference TRBV7-2 and TRBJ2-7): GAGVSQSPSNKVTEKGKDVELRCDPISGHTALYWYRQSLGQGLEFLIYFQGNSAPDKSGLPSDRFSAERTGGSVSTLTIQRTQQEDSAVYLCASTKLPGTYEQYFGPGTRLTVT.

The chain uses TRBV10-3 and TRBJ1-1; TRBD1 might be the D (6 bases). Looked up from germline, CDR1 is ENHRY and CDR2 is SYGVKD. There are 13 residues in the CDR3. The V end lost 10 bases, the J end lost 0 bases, and 12 bases lay between the germline ends. CDR3 DNA sequence: TGTGCCACCGAAGGACAGCTGAACACTGAAGCTTTCTTT. This encodes CATEGQLNTEAFF.

V and J are TRBV4-2 and TRBJ2-1; D may be TRBD2 (6 bases). V was shortened by 0 bases and J by 3 bases, with 21 bases between the two germline ends. Germline CDR1 and CDR2: LGHNA and YNFKEQ. The CDR3 contains 19 residues. The CDR3 DNA reads as TGTGCCAGCAGCCAAGAAAGTTGGCGGGAAACACTCAACTACAATGAGCAGTTCTTC. Translation gives CASSQESWRETLNYNEQFF.

The CDR3 protein is CASSLDPGGPYEQYF. DNA of the CDR3: TGCGCCAGCAGCTTGGATCCAGGGGGCCCCTACGAGCAGTACTTC. The chain combines TRBV5-1 with TRBJ2-7, with 8 bases matching TRBD1. Germline V lookup: CDR1 SGHRS, CDR2 YFSETQ. There are 15 residues in the CDR3. Trimming took 0 bases from V and 2 from J; bases not matched to a gene: 4.

There are a few counts of this clonotype. The V and J genes are TRBV29-1 and TRBJ1-1; weak D call: TRBD1 (5 bases). The germline V gene encodes CDR1 SQVTM and CDR2 ANQGSEA. CDR3 size: 12 residues. V lost 5 bases and J lost 4, with 11 bases in between. This chain's CDR3 is CSVFREGTEAFF. CDR3 in DNA: TGCAGCGTTTTCAGGGAGGGCACTGAAGCTTTCTTT.

The genes are TRBV5-8 and TRBJ2-7, with 9 bases lining up with TRBD1. The CDR3 covers 17 residues. CDR1 is SGHTS and CDR2 is YDEGEE in the germline V gene. The V gene end was trimmed by 3 bases and the J gene end by 3 bases; junction bases not matched to a gene: 13. The CDR3 spells CASSSFTGTGLFYEQYF. The DNA for the CDR3 is TGTGCCAGCAGCTCTTTCACCGGGACAGGGCTTTTCTACGAGCAGTACTTC.

A few counts support this clonotype. Mismatch with germline at one junction end may stem from a read error. The genes are TRBV7-7 and TRBJ2-3, with 7 nucleotides matching TRBD2. CDR1 is SSHAT and CDR2 is FNYEAQ in the germline V gene (reference sequence). The CDR3 has 15 amino acids. The CDR3 here is CASSLGGSRTDTQYF. DNA for the CDR3: TGTGCTAGCAGCTTAGGCGGGAGCCGCACAGATACGCAGTATTTT.

This clonotype came up a few times. The chain couples TRBV14 to TRBJ2-7, with unresolved D. Germline CDR1 is SGHDN and CDR2 is FVKESK. The CDR3 runs to 15 residues. V lost 0 bases and J lost 2, with 11 bases in between. CDR3 DNA: TGTGCCAGCAGCCAAGACCCAGGCTGGGCCTACGAGCAGTACTTC. Its translation: CASSQDPGWAYEQYF. Full variable domain (outside the CDR3, taken from reference TRBV14 and TRBJ2-7): EAGVTQFPSHSVIEKGQTVTLRCDPISGHDNLYWYRRVMGKEIKFLLHFVKESKQDESGMPNNRFLAERTGGTYSTLKVQPAELEDSGVYFCASSQDPGWAYEQYFGPGTRLTVT.

This chain uses TRBV5-1 with TRBJ1-1, with a weak D call TRBD1 (5 bases). CDR1 is SGHRS and CDR2 is YFSETQ in the germline V gene. Trimming cost V 1 base and J 3 bases, with 10 bases left between them. There are 14 residues in the CDR3. This CDR3 is CASSLRRGDTEAFF. The CDR3 bases are TGCGCCAGCAGCTTGCGGCGGGGGGACACTGAAGCTTTCTTT.